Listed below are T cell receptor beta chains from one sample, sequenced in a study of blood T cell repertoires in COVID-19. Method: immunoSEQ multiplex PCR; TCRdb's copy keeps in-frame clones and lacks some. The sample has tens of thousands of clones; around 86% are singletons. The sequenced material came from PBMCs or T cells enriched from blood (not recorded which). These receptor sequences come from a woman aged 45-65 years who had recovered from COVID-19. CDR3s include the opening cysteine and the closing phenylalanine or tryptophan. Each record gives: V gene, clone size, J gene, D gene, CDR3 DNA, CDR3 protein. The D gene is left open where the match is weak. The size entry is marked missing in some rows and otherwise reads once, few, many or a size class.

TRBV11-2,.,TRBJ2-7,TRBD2,TGTGCCAGCAGCCCCGGGACTAGCGGATTCTACGAGCAGTACTTC,CASSPGTSGFYEQYF
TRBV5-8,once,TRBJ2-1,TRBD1,TGTGCCAGCAGCACACGCCTAGACAGGGCCCGACAAGATGAGCAGTTCTTC,CASSTRLDRARQDEQFF
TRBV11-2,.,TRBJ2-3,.,TGTGCCAGCAGCTTCCTATTACGCACAGATACGCAGTATTTT,CASSFLLRTDTQYF
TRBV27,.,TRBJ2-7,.,TGTGCCAGCAGTTCGTACTACGAGCAGTACTTC,CASSSYYEQYF
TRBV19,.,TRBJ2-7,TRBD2,TGTGCCAGTAGTCCCCGAGGTAGCGGGGGGACCTTCTACGAGCAGTACTTC,CASSPRGSGGTFYEQYF
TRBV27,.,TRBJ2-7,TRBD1,TGTGCCAGCAGTTTAAACCTCAGGGGGCTCCCCTACGAGCAGTACTTC,CASSLNLRGLPYEQYF
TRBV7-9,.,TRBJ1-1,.,TGTGCCAGCAGCCGACACGGCACTGAAGCTTTCTTT,CASSRHGTEAFF
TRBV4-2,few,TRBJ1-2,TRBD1,TGTGCCAGCAGCCCGAGTGGGGCCCGGACAGGACTATTCTATGGCTACACCTTC,CASSPSGARTGLFYGYTF
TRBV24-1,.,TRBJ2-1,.,TGTGCCACCAGTGATTACAGGGTGCACGTGGGCGGGAGGCAGTTCTTC,CATSDYRVHVGGRQFF
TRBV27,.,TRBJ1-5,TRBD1,TGTGCCAGCAGCCGCGACAGGGGGAATCAGCCCCAGCATTTT,CASSRDRGNQPQHF
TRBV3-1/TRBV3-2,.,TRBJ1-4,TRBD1,TGTGCCAGCAGCAAGGACAGGGCCACAACTAATGAAAAACTGTTTTTT,CASSKDRATTNEKLFF
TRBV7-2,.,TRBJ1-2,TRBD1,TGTGCCAGCAGCTCCACACCCGGGACAGGATATGGCGGCTACACCTTC,CASSSTPGTGYGGYTF
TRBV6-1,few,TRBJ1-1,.,TGTGCCAGCAGTGAATTTCCAGCTGAAGCTTTCTTT,CASSEFPAEAFF
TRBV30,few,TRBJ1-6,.,TGTGCCTGGAGTGTACTGGGGATTGACTACACCCGGTCACCCCTCCACTTT,CAWSVLGIDYTRSPLHF
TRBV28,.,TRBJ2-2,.,TGTGCCAGCAGTTTAGGACAGCCTAACACCGGGGAGCTGTTTTTT,CASSLGQPNTGELFF
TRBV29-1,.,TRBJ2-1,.,TGCAGCGTTGAACAGGGCCTAAATGAGCAGTTCTTC,CSVEQGLNEQFF
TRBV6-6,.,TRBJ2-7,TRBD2,TGTGCCAGCAAAATGGACGGCGGGAGCTCATACGAGCAGTACTTC,CASKMDGGSSYEQYF
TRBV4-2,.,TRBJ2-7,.,TGTGCCAGCAGCCAAGATGGCGGAGGATTAGTCTACGAGCAGTACTTC,CASSQDGGGLVYEQYF
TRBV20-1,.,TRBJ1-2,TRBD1,TGCAGTGCTAGTCGAGGGGACAGGGCCTATGGCTACACCTTC,CSASRGDRAYGYTF
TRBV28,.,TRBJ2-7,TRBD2,TGTGCCAGCAGTTCTGGGACTAGCGGGGGGTACGTGCAGTACTTC,CASSSGTSGGYVQYF
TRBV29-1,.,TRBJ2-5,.,TGCAGCGGAACACAGGGAAGCGACTTC,CSGTQGSDF
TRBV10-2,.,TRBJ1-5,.,TGCGCCAGCAGTGGACAGAGCAATCAGCCCCAGCATTTT,CASSGQSNQPQHF
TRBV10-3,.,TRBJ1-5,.,TGTGCCATCAGTGAGTCAGTCCGGGAACAGCCCCAGCATTTT,CAISESVREQPQHF
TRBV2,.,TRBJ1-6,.,TGTGCCGGACGCGACAGCCAAACCGCCTATAATTCACCCCTCCACTTT,CAGRDSQTAYNSPLHF
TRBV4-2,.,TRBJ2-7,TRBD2,TGTGCCAGCAGCGGGGATTTCTCTAGCGGGAGGTCCTACGAGCAGTACTTC,CASSGDFSSGRSYEQYF
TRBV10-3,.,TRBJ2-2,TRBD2,TGTGCCATCAGTGCGGGACTAGCGGGGGGAAACACCGGGGAGCTGTTTTTT,CAISAGLAGGNTGELFF
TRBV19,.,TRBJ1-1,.,TGTGCCAGTAGTATGCACGAGGGGGCTGAAGCTTTCTTT,CASSMHEGAEAFF
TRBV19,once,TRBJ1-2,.,TGTGCCAGTAGTATAGGGCCCAATTTCTTGGGCTACACCTTC,CASSIGPNFLGYTF
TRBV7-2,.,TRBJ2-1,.,TGTGCCAGCAGCTTAGACCAGGGCTCCTACAATGAGCAGTTCTTC,CASSLDQGSYNEQFF
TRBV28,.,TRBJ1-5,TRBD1,TGTGCCAGCAGTTTGTTAGGCAGGGGGAATTTTCAGCCCCAGCATTTT,CASSLLGRGNFQPQHF
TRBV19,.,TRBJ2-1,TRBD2,TGTGCCAGTAGGGGACTAGCGGGAATTGACGAGCAGTTCTTC,CASRGLAGIDEQFF
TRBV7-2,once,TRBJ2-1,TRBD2,TGTGCCAGCAGCTTAGGACTAGCGGGGAGGGATGAGCAGTTCTTC,CASSLGLAGRDEQFF
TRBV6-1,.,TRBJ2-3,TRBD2,TGTGCCAGCAGTGAAGTAGGAGGCGGGGGGGATACGCAGTATTTT,CASSEVGGGGDTQYF
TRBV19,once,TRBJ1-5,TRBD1,TGTGCCAGTAGAAAGGGACAGGGTTTTCAGCCCCAGCATTTT,CASRKGQGFQPQHF
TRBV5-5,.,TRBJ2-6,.,TGTGCCAGCAGGCGGGGCTCGGTACTCTCTGGGGCCAACGTCCTGACTTTC,CASRRGSVLSGANVLTF
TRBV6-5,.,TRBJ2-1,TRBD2,TGTGCCAGCAGGTTAGCGGGAGGGAGTTACAATGAGCAGTTCTTC,CASRLAGGSYNEQFF
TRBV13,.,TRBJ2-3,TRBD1,TGTGCCAGCAGCTTCCGGGGGACAGGGTCAGATACGCAGTATTTT,CASSFRGTGSDTQYF
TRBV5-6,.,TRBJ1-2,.,TGTGCCAGCAGCTACAGAGCTACTAACTATGGCTACACCTTC,CASSYRATNYGYTF
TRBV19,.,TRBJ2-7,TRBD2,TGTGCCAGTAGTCCACCCTGGGCGGGAGGGAGCTACGAGCAGTACTTC,CASSPPWAGGSYEQYF
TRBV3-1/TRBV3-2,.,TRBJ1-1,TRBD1,TGTGCCAGCAGCCTTGGGTCGTCGACAGGGACTGAAGCTTTCTTT,CASSLGSSTGTEAFF
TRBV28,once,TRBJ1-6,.,TGTGCCAGCAGACCCAGCGGAGGTAATTCACCCCTCCACTTT,CASRPSGGNSPLHF
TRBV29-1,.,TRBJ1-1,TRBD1,TGCAGCGTTGGTCCCGGGACAGGGAATGTTGAAGCTTTCTTT,CSVGPGTGNVEAFF
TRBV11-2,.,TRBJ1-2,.,TGTGCCAGCAGCTCACCCCTACAGGCGGGGGCGGTAGGGTATGGCTACACCTTC,CASSSPLQAGAVGYGYTF
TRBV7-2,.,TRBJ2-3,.,TGTGCCAGCAGCTTTATTTCTGATACGCAGTATTTT,CASSFISDTQYF
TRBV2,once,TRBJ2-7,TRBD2,TGTGCCAGCAGGCGCCTAGCGGGAGCTAACGAGCAGTACTTC,CASRRLAGANEQYF
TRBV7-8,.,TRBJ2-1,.,TGTGCCAGCAGCTTAATCCTAGCTGCCTACAATGAGCAGTTCTTC,CASSLILAAYNEQFF
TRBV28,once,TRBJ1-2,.,TGTGCCAGCAGTCCGGTCGTCGGGGGCTACACCTTC,CASSPVVGGYTF
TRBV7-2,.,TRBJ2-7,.,TGTGCCAGCAGCTTAGGGGGGGAGAGGTACGAGCAGTACTTC,CASSLGGERYEQYF
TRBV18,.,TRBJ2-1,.,TGTGCCAGCTCACCACTAGCGGAGCCATACAATGAGCAGTTCTTC,CASSPLAEPYNEQFF
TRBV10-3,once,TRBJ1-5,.,TGTGCCATCAGTGAGAATCGGGTTGGCAATCAGCCCCAGCATTTT,CAISENRVGNQPQHF
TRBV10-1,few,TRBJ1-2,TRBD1,TGCGCCAGCAGTGAGGGACAGGGAAGAGGATATGGCTACACCTTC,CASSEGQGRGYGYTF
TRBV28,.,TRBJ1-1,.,TGTGCCAGCATGACGCCCAGGGAAGCTTTCTTT,CASMTPREAFF
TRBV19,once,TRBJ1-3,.,TGTGCCAGTACGTATCGCTCTGGAAACACCATATATTTT,CASTYRSGNTIYF
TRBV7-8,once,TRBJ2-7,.,TGTGCCAGCAGCTTAGAAGAGCGATCTTTGAACTACGAGCAGTACTTC,CASSLEERSLNYEQYF
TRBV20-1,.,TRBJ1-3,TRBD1,TGCAGTGCTAGTAAGGGGGCGCCCGGAAACACCATATATTTT,CSASKGAPGNTIYF
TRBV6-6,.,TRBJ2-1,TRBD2,TGTGCCAGCAGTTCAGGACTAGCAGGGGAGCAGTTCTTC,CASSSGLAGEQFF
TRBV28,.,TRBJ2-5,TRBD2,TGTGCCAGCACCGATGGACTAGCGGGTTACCAAGAGACCCAGTACTTC,CASTDGLAGYQETQYF
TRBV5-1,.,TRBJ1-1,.,TGCGCCAGCAGCCCCTGGCCGGCGCCGGGTTCGAACACTGAAGCTTTCTTT,CASSPWPAPGSNTEAFF
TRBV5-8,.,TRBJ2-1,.,TGTGCCAGCATCGCGGGGCCAGCGTCCTACAATGAGCAGTTCTTC,CASIAGPASYNEQFF